The rows below give T cell receptor beta chains drawn from one sample of a study of beta chain features in type 1 diabetes. The table came from immunoSEQ multiplex PCR; TCRdb's copy has only in-frame clones and leaves some out. The profile covers approximately 140,000 clones, with about 7.1% appearing a single time and more than 1.1% taken by the ten largest. Sequenced sample: central memory CD4+ T cells from blood. The source is a woman in her thirties in good health. Both conserved end residues are part of each CDR3. Fields, in order: J gene, D gene, V gene, clone size, CDR3 DNA, CDR3 protein. D genes are given only for firm matches. Expanded clones are given a class, and other clones once, few, many or no size at all.

>TRBJ1-4|.|TRBV21-1|many
TGTGCCAGCAGCACCGTGACAGGGCCCCCAATTGCAACTAATGAAAAACTGTTTTTT
CASSTVTGPPIATNEKLFF
>TRBJ1-2|TRBD1|TRBV19|.
TGTGCCAGTAGTATGGGTCGACAGGGCTACTATGGCTACACCTTC
CASSMGRQGYYGYTF
>TRBJ1-5|.|TRBV5-4|.
TGTGCCAGCAGCACAGGGCCAAATCAGCCCCAGCATTTT
CASSTGPNQPQHF
>TRBJ2-3|.|TRBV27|few
TGTGCCAGCAGAGGATGGGATAGCGGAGGCCATACGCAGTATTTT
CASRGWDSGGHTQYF
>TRBJ2-7|TRBD2|TRBV11-2|few
TGTGCCAGCAGCTTAACGCCTAGCGGAGCCTACGAGCAGTACTTC
CASSLTPSGAYEQYF
>TRBJ1-1|TRBD1|TRBV10-3|.
TGTGCCATCAGATCTACCCGGACAGGGGACACTGAAGCTTTCTTT
CAIRSTRTGDTEAFF
>TRBJ1-1|.|TRBV29-1|many
TGCAGCGTTGGACATCGGAACACTGAAGCTTTCTTT
CSVGHRNTEAFF
>TRBJ2-7|TRBD1|TRBV7-9|.
TGTGCCAGCAGCTTAGTGGGGACAGGGTCTGACGAGCAGTACTTC
CASSLVGTGSDEQYF
>TRBJ1-5|TRBD1|TRBV19|.
TGTGCCAGTAGTATAGAAAGGACAGGGCGTAATCAGCCCCAGCATTTT
CASSIERTGRNQPQHF
>TRBJ2-2|.|TRBV11-3|.
TGTGCCAGCAGCTTAGACTCCCGAGAGGGGGAGCTGTTTTTT
CASSLDSREGELFF
>TRBJ1-5|.|TRBV9|.
TGTGCCAGCAGCGTAGCGAGCGGGGGGGGCGGCAATCAGCCCCAGCATTTT
CASSVASGGGGNQPQHF
>TRBJ1-1|.|TRBV7-6|few
TGTGCCAGCAGCTTAGTCCCCGGGAACACTGAAGCTTTCTTT
CASSLVPGNTEAFF
>TRBJ2-7|TRBD1|TRBV18|.
TGTGCCAGCTCACGAGACAGGGGTCATACCTACGAGCAGTACTTC
CASSRDRGHTYEQYF
>TRBJ2-5|.|TRBV6-5|.
TGTGCCAGCAGGTCCTGGGCAGAGACCCAGTACTTC
CASRSWAETQYF
>TRBJ1-4|.|TRBV11-2|.
TGTGCCAGCAGCTTTGGGGGCCCAACTAATGAAAAACTGTTTTTT
CASSFGGPTNEKLFF
>TRBJ1-1|.|TRBV28|.
TGTGCCAGCAGTTCACCTCACCTCGGAGGCGAAGCTTTCTTT
CASSSPHLGGEAFF
>TRBJ2-4|.|TRBV4-3|.
TGCGCCAGCAGCCATGAGTCCCGGTCTGGAAACATTCAGTACTTC
CASSHESRSGNIQYF
>TRBJ2-1|TRBD2|TRBV11-3|.
TGTGCCAGCAGCTCGGGACTAGCGGGTACCCATGAGCAGTTCTTC
CASSSGLAGTHEQFF
>TRBJ2-1|TRBD1|TRBV28|few
TGTGCCAGCAGTCACACCGGGGACAGGGGTAATGAGCAGTTCTTC
CASSHTGDRGNEQFF
>TRBJ2-7|.|TRBV7-6|.
TGTGCCAGCAGCTCAGGACAGCTGCAGTACTTC
CASSSGQLQYF
>TRBJ1-2|TRBD1|TRBV28|.
TGTGCCAGCAGTTCCCCAGGGGGCACCGACTATGGCTACACCTTC
CASSSPGGTDYGYTF
>TRBJ2-3|TRBD2|TRBV19|.
TGTGCCAGTACCAAGGGAGGACTAGTCCTTGATACGCAGTATTTT
CASTKGGLVLDTQYF